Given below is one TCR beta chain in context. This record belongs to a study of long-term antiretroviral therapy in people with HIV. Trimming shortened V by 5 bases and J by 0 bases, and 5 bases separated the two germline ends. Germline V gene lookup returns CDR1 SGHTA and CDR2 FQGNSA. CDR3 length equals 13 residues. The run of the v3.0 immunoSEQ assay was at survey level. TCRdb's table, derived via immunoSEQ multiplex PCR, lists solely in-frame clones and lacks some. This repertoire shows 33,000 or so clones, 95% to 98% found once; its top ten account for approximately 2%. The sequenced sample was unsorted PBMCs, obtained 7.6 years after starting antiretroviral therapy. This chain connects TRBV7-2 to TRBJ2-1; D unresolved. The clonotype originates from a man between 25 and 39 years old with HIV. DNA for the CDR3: TGTGCCAGCAGCCTAAACTCCTACAATGAGCAGTTCTTC. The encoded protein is CASSLNSYNEQFF. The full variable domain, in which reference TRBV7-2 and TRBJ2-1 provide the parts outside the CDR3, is GAGVSQSPSNKVTEKGKDVELRCDPISGHTALYWYRQSLGQGLEFLIYFQGNSAPDKSGLPSDRFSAERTGGSVSTLTIQRTQQEDSAVYLCASSLNSYNEQFFGPGTRLTVL.